The sequence of this T cell receptor beta chain was determined in a study of blood T cells in healthy people across ages. The CDR3 totals 12 residues. V was clipped by 5 bases and J by 11 bases, with 14 bases between them. For the second PCR, which ran for roughly 6 to 11 cycles, a sample-barcoded 5' primer and a J-beta primer mix were used. Every individual sample yielded 2.5 million or more paired-end reads (each containing CDR3). TCRdb passed the 5' RACE reads through MiXCR, listing each CDR3 protein once. The repertoire has roughly 730,000 distinct CDR3 sequences, about 61% of them found once; the top ten carry about a quarter. Total RNA was extracted at no less than 6 micrograms per sample. Study-wide points: The long-lived group displayed more naive CD4+ cells, plus higher diversity, than the aged donors did. Observed TCR beta diversity per million T cells went down as age went up. This fall followed a roughly linear course with age.

Concerning this clonotype: What it binds is not known.

The specimen sequenced was blood. V is TRBV12-3 or TRBV12-4 and J is TRBJ2-3; D remains ambiguous. The sequence derives from a man aged 40-49 years in good health. Here the CDR3 DNA reads TGTGCCAGCAGTATAGTAGCAGATGTGCAGTATTTT. This encodes CASSIVADVQYF.